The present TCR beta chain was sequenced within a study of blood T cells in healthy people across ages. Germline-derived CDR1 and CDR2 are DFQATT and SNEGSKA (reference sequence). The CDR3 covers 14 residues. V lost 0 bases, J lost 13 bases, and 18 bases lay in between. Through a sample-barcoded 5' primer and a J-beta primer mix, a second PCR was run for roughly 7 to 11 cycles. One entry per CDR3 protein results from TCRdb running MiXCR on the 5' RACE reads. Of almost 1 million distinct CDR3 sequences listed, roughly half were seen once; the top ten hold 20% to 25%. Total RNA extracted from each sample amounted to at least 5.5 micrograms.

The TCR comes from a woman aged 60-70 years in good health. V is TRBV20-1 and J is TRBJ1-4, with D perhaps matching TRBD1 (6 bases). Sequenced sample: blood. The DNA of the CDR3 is TGCAGTGCTAGAGATTCGGGGGGCGTTGGGCGACTGTTTTTT. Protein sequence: CSARDSGGVGRLFF.